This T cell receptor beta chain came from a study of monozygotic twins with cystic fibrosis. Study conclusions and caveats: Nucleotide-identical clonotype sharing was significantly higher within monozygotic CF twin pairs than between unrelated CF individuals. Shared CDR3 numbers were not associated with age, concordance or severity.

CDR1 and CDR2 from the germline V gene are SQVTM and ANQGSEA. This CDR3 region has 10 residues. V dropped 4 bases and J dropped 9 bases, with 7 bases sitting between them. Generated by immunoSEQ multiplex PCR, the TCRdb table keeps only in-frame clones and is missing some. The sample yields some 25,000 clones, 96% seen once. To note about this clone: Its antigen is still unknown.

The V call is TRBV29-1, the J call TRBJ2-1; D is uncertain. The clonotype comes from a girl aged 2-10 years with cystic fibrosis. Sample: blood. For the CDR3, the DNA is TGCAGCGTTGTCGACCCTGAGCAGTTCTTC. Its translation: CSVVDPEQFF.